The sequence of this T cell receptor beta chain was determined in a study of T cell responses to AZD1222 COVID-19 vaccine. Produced via immunoSEQ multiplex PCR; TCRdb's table is partial and in-frame only. The sample shows about 100,000 clones, around 90% of them seen only once. Germline V gene data show CDR1 as SQVTM and CDR2 as ANQGSEA. Trimming stripped 1 base from V and 9 bases from J, with 16 bases between. This CDR3 has 14 residues. The chain uses TRBV29-1 and TRBJ2-4; D is undetermined. Sequencing was performed on peripheral blood, taken on day 0 of AZD1222 vaccination. The sequence came from an adult in good health. The CDR3 sequence is CSVEGPSFGGIQYF. CDR3 DNA: TGCAGCGTTGAAGGGCCCTCCTTTGGTGGCATTCAGTACTTC.